This TCR beta chain is drawn from a study of patients and donors after allogeneic stem cell transplantation (dated by TCRdb to the early 2020s). With regard to this clonotype: Its antigen is still unknown. No per-base quality is available; no much larger clone lies one base away.

Library method: RT-PCR. The reads were generated on a NextSeq 550. TCRdb reworked the public reads: Q25 trimming with fastp, MiXCR clone assembly, productive beta chains retained. Rows with a matching CDR3 protein are joined into one entry that keeps the most common DNA and genes. The sample table shows about 200,000 distinct CDR3 sequences, and roughly two fifths are seen once. The top ten clonotypes cover roughly 12% of the sample. CDR1 and CDR2 were assigned from the germline V gene (reference sequence) as MNHNY and SVGAGI. Counted from cysteine to phenylalanine, this CDR3 has 13 amino acids. Just the 39-base CDR3 DNA is kept, in frame starting at base 1. V gives up 8 bases and J gives up 1 base, and the segment between their germline ends measures 10 bases.

The TCR originated in a human donor who was either an allogeneic HSCT recipient or a stem cell or donor lymphocyte infusion donor (not recorded which). It is not recorded whose cells these are; they may come from a transplant donor. This chain is built from TRBV6-6 and TRBJ2-3, with TRBD1 tentatively as D gene (6 bases match). Sequenced material: blood, either unsorted or a sorted T cell fraction (not recorded which). The DNA sequence is TGTGCCAGCCAAAGGACAGGCACAGATACGCAGTATTTT. This encodes CASQRTGTDTQYF.